This TCR beta chain was documented in a study of blood T cell repertoires in COVID-19. Study-wide background: The study drew acute and convalescent COVID-19 samples from the United States, Italy and Spain.

This clone is a singleton in its sample. Method: immunoSEQ multiplex PCR; TCRdb's copy keeps in-frame clones and lacks some. This sample has about 250,000 clones, with around 88% found just once. The CDR3 loop spans 13 amino acids. Germline assignment: CDR1 MNHEY and CDR2 SVGAGI. Trimming took off 10 bases at V and 1 base at J, with 13 bases between the two ends. Seattle researchers signed up patients amid active infection and tracked them longitudinally. This rearrangement joins TRBV6-5 to TRBJ1-1; weak D call: TRBD1 (6 bases). The origin of this receptor is a woman aged 30 to 39 with COVID-19, enrolled during active disease. Sequences were obtained from peripheral blood. The CDR3 here is CATGSRGNTEAFF. As DNA, the CDR3 is TGTGCCACCGGGTCCAGGGGGAACACTGAAGCTTTCTTT.